This section outlines one T cell receptor beta chain sequence together with its context. This sample was taken from a study of blood T cell repertoires in COVID-19. Study-level information: Specimens from acute and convalescent COVID-19 originated in the United States, Italy and Spain. From T cells, B-cell-depleted T cells, or PBMCs came the material, which was cDNA or gDNA.

Original data processing: Quantification of nucleated cells was approximated via reference gene primer amplification. Generated by immunoSEQ multiplex PCR, the TCRdb table keeps only in-frame clones and is missing some. Clone size and the V and J calls come from that table; the DNA yielded D and trimming. The sample lists tens of thousands of clones; just over 85% were seen once. Trimming took off 4 bases at V and 8 bases at J, with 15 bases between the two ends. Germline V lookup: CDR1 SGHRS, CDR2 YFSETQ. The CDR3 is made up of 13 amino acids. This clonotype was obtained from a human donor in a cohort sampled during active COVID-19. J is TRBJ1-1 and V is TRBV5-1; maybe TRBD1 (6 bases). Sequencing was performed on peripheral blood. CDR3 in amino acids: CASSDATGSEAFF. The CDR3 nucleotides read TGCGCCAGCAGCGACGCGACAGGCTCGGAAGCTTTCTTT.